This TCR beta chain was retrieved from a study of PD-L1 blockade in urothelial cancer. Overall study context: At 6 weeks and at 3 weeks (second dose) after treatment start, blood was analyzed.

In each PCR, synthetic TCR analog templates were spiked in. Produced via immunoSEQ multiplex PCR; TCRdb's table is partial and in-frame only. The data hold about 46,000 clones, with approximately 85% observed a single time. The J segment lost 2 bases and the V segment lost 3 bases, leaving 7 bases of the junction unmatched. This CDR3 contains 17 residues. Germline CDR1 is SGHNT and CDR2 is YENEEA. The sample's time point: peripheral blood 6 weeks after treatment start. Patients were living with locally advanced or metastatic urothelial carcinoma. The chain links TRBV11-3 to TRBJ2-1; TRBD2 agrees at 10 bases. This TCR was recovered from a man aged 45 to 65 with urothelial cancer. Material: PBMCs, obtained around atezolizumab (anti-PD-L1) treatment. The CDR3 sequence: CASSLGGLASPYNEQFF. Here the CDR3 DNA reads TGTGCCAGCAGCTTGGGGGGACTAGCGTCACCCTACAATGAGCAGTTCTTC.